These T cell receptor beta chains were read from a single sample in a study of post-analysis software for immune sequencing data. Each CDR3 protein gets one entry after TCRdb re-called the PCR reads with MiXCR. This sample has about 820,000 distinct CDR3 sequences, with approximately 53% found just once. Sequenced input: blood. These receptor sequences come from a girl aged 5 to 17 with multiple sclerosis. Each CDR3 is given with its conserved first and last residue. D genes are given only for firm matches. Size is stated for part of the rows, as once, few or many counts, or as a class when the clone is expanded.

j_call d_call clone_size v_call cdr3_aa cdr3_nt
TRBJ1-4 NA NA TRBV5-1 CASSLGRNEKLFF TGCGCCAGCAGCTTAGGCAGAAATGAAAAACTGTTTTTT
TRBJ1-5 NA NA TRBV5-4 CASSRKGGNQPQHF TGTGCCAGCAGCCGAAAGGGCGGCAATCAGCCCCAGCATTTT
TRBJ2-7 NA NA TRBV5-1 CASRVELSYEQYF TGCGCCAGCCGAGTGGAGTTATCCTACGAGCAGTACTTC
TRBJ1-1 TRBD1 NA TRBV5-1 CASSLAWTGGVTEAFF TGCGCCAGCAGCTTGGCATGGACAGGGGGGGTCACTGAAGCTTTCTTT
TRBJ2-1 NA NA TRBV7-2 CASSPSSVYMYNEQFF TGTGCCAGCAGCCCATCGTCAGTATATATGTACAATGAGCAGTTCTTC
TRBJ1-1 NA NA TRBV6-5 CASSYSGSTEAFF TGTGCCAGCAGTTACTCGGGTTCCACTGAAGCTTTCTTT
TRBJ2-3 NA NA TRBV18 CASSRPPDTQYF TGTGCCAGCTCCCGCCCACCAGATACGCAGTATTTT
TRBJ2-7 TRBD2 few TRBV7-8 CASSSPGLAGEFYEQYF TGTGCCAGCAGCTCCCCGGGACTAGCGGGAGAATTCTACGAGCAGTACTTC
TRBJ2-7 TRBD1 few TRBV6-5 CASSTTGQASYEQYF TGTGCCAGCAGTACAACGGGACAGGCTTCCTACGAGCAGTACTTC
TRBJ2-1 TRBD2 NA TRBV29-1 CSVTLIRSGRGSYNEQFF TGCAGCGTAACCCTTATAAGGAGCGGGAGGGGGTCCTACAATGAGCAGTTCTTC
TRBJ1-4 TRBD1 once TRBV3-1 CASSRGTGPTNEKLFF TGTGCCAGCAGCCGCGGGACAGGACCAACTAATGAAAAACTGTTTTTT
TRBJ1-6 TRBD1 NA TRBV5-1 CASSLTGQGNSPLHF TGCGCCAGCAGCTTGACGGGACAGGGAAATTCACCCCTCCACTTT
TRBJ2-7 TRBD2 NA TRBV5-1 CASSFAGTSGRAAYEQYF TGCGCCAGCAGCTTTGCCGGGACTAGCGGGAGGGCGGCCTACGAGCAGTACTTC
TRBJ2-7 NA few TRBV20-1 CSASHTEPRYEQYF TGCAGTGCTAGTCACACGGAACCTCGTTACGAGCAGTACTTC
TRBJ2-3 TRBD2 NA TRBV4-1 CASSQASGKGFTDTQYF TGCGCCAGCAGCCAAGCTAGCGGCAAAGGGTTCACAGATACGCAGTATTTT
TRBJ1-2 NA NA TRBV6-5 CASSKTGTATSYGYTF TGTGCCAGCAGTAAAACCGGGACTGCGACTTCCTATGGCTACACCTTC
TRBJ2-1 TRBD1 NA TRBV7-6 CASSLRTGGLSNLNEQFF TGTGCCAGCAGCCTGCGGACAGGGGGCCTGTCAAATTTAAATGAGCAGTTCTTC
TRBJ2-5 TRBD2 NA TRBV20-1 CSAFGAAGVETQYF TGCAGTGCCTTCGGTGCTGCGGGAGTAGAGACCCAGTACTTC
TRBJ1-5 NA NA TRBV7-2 CASSRTVGFNQPQHF TGTGCCAGCAGCCGAACCGTAGGGTTTAATCAGCCCCAGCATTTT
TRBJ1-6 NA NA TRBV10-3 CAISESIGSTSPLHF TGTGCCATCAGTGAGTCCATCGGCAGTACTTCACCCCTCCACTTT
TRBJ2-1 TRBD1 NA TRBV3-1 CASSPDRTGRNFNEQFF TGTGCCAGCAGCCCTGACCGGACAGGGCGAAATTTCAATGAGCAGTTCTTC
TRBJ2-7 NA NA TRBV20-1 CSARDRRETYYEQYF TGCAGTGCTAGAGATCGGAGGGAGACTTACTACGAGCAGTACTTC
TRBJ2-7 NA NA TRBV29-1 CSVVLRLEFYEQYF TGCAGCGTTGTATTGCGGCTTGAATTCTACGAGCAGTACTTC
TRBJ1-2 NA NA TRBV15 CATSIDSSYTF TGTGCCACCAGCATAGACAGTAGCTACACCTTC
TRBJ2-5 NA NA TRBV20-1 CSARGSSFETQYF TGCAGTGCCCGAGGGAGTAGCTTTGAGACCCAGTACTTC
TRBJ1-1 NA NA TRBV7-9 CASSSEPVRAFF TGTGCCAGCAGCTCCGAGCCCGTGCGGGCTTTCTTT
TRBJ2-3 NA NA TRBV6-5 CASSYWRDTDTQYF TGTGCCAGCAGTTACTGGAGAGACACAGATACGCAGTATTTT
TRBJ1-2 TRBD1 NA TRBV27 CASSFNRDRGLDGYTF TGTGCCAGCAGTTTCAACCGGGACAGGGGTTTGGATGGCTACACCTTC
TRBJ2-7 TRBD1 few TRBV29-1 CSAATGTATYEQYF TGCAGCGCGGCAACCGGGACAGCTACCTACGAGCAGTACTTC
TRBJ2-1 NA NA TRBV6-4 CASSDFGGASYNEQFF TGTGCCAGCAGTGACTTCGGGGGAGCTAGCTACAATGAGCAGTTCTTC
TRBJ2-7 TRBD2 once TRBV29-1 CSVALAGLEQYF TGCAGCGTTGCACTAGCGGGACTCGAGCAGTACTTC
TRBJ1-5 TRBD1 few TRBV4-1 CASSQAGQGSQPQHF TGCGCCAGCAGCCAAGCGGGACAGGGGTCTCAGCCCCAGCATTTT
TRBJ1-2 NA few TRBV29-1 CSVGEPIYGYTF TGCAGCGTGGGTGAACCGATCTATGGCTACACCTTC
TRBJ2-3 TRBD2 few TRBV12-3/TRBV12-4 CASGPGLAGVSTQYF TGTGCCAGCGGGCCCGGACTAGCGGGAGTAAGTACGCAGTATTTT
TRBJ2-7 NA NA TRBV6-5 CASSTLAVPYEQYF TGTGCCAGCAGTACATTAGCGGTCCCCTACGAGCAGTACTTC
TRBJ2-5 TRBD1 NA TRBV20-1 CSALTGEETQYF TGCAGTGCCTTGACAGGGGAAGAGACCCAGTACTTC
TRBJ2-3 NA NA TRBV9 CASSVGGDRTDTQYF TGTGCCAGCAGCGTAGGCGGGGATCGCACAGATACGCAGTATTTT
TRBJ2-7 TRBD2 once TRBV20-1 CSASGLAGVSYEQYF TGCAGTGCTAGCGGGCTAGCGGGAGTGTCCTACGAGCAGTACTTC
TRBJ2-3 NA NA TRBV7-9 CASSARSTDTQYF TGTGCCAGCAGCGCTCGGTCCACAGATACGCAGTATTTT
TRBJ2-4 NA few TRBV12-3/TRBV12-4 CASSFGASNLAKNIQYF TGTGCCAGCAGTTTCGGGGCGAGTAACTTAGCCAAAAACATTCAGTACTTC
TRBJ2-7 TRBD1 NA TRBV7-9 CATRDSAHEQYF TGTGCCACCCGGGACAGCGCCCACGAGCAGTACTTC
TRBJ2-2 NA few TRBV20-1 CSASGTNTGELFF TGCAGTGCTAGCGGGACGAACACCGGGGAGCTGTTTTTT
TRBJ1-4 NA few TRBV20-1 CSARDLGEKLFF TGCAGTGCTAGAGATCTGGGGGAAAAACTGTTTTTT
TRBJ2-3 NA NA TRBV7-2 CASSLDPTYDTQYF TGTGCCAGCAGCTTAGACCCTACCTATGATACGCAGTATTTT
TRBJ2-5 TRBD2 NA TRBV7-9 CASSSSGAETQYF TGTGCCAGCAGCTCTAGCGGAGCGGAGACCCAGTACTTC
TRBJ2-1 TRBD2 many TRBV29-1 CSVESGTAEQFF TGCAGCGTTGAAAGCGGGACGGCTGAGCAGTTCTTC
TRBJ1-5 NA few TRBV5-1 CASSLEGQGSQPQHF TGCGCCAGCAGCTTGGAGGGGCAGGGGAGTCAGCCCCAGCATTTT
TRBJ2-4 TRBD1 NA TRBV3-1 CASSLQGADKNIQYF TGTGCCAGCAGTCTACAGGGGGCGGACAAAAACATTCAGTACTTC
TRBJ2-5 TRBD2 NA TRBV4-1 CASSHSGSELGAQYF TGCGCCAGCAGCCATAGCGGGAGCGAGCTAGGGGCCCAGTACTTC
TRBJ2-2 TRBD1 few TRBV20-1 CSARDRVTGGFTGELFF TGCAGTGCTAGAGATCGGGTGACAGGGGGATTCACCGGGGAGCTGTTTTTT
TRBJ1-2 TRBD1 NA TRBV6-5 CASSRDRGEDYGYTF TGTGCCAGCAGCCGTGACAGGGGAGAGGACTATGGCTACACCTTC
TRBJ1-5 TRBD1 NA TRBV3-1 CASSQDRWGQADQPQHF TGTGCCAGCAGCCAAGACCGCTGGGGACAGGCCGATCAGCCCCAGCATTTT
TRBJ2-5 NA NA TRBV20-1 CSALGPPRRLSGQYF TGCAGTGCGCTAGGCCCCCCCAGACGTTTAAGCGGGCAGTACTTC
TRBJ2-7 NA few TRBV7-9 CASSFGTSSGEKYF TGTGCCAGCAGCTTTGGGACATCTTCGGGGGAAAAGTACTTC
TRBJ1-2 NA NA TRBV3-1 CASSHVDTYYGYTF TGTGCCAGCAGCCATGTCGACACATACTATGGCTACACCTTC
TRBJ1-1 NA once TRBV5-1 CASSRNPGHGTDPNTEAFF TGCGCCAGCAGCCGGAATCCCGGACATGGAACGGACCCGAACACTGAAGCTTTCTTT